The sequence of this T cell receptor beta chain was determined in a study of regulatory T cells in long-lasting Graves disease. The study, taken as a whole, reports: Gene preferences differed: TRBV28, TRBJ1-2, TRBJ2-5 in persistent cases. Among the persistent patients, 2,500 to 3,500 public clonotypes were shared, more than the roughly 970 shared among new patients.

This clonotype was counted at least ten times. Its specificity is unknown. Deletions cut 3 bases from V and 5 bases from J, with 2 bases between. In germline, CDR1 is SGHAT, CDR2 FQNNGV. The CDR3 is made up of 11 amino acids. Time point: newly diagnosed GD, antithyroid drugs for less than 3 months. Following extraction of RNA from PBMCs, that RNA was used to make the TCR library. The patients were enrolled through endocrinology in Xi'an, China. Blood from the periphery, about 9.2 milliliters in all, was drawn into EDTA tubes. Arm-PCR of CDR3 regions with iRepertoire HTBI primers generated TCR beta libraries. Each CDR3 protein is one row after TCRdb ran MiXCR on the multiplex PCR reads. The top ten clones hold roughly 23% of a sample with 200,000 to 250,000 distinct CDR3 sequences, about 16% of them seen once.

Sequenced here: peripheral blood mononuclear cells (PBMCs), sampled at new diagnosis, from a patient treated with antithyroid drugs. V gene TRBV11-2 combines with J gene TRBJ2-4; D is undetermined. This TCR came from a female donor with Graves disease. The CDR3: CASSFQNIQYF. The CDR3 region has the DNA TGTGCCAGCAGCTTCCAAAACATTCAGTACTTC.